The 21 T cell receptor beta chains reported below all come from one sample, sequenced in a study of coeliac disease. Measured with immunoSEQ multiplex PCR; TCRdb has only the in-frame clones, and not every one. The sample includes more than 2,500 clones, about 72% seen only once; the top ten take 20%. The specimen sequenced was lymphocytes from the gut lamina propria. These receptors came from a man of 80 years or more without celiac disease.

The V gene is TRBV10-3, the J gene TRBJ2-3; TRBD2 aligns across 10 bases. J gave up 2 bases and V 4 bases, and 12 bases lay outside the gene matches. CDR3 length: 18 residues. Germline V gene lookup returns CDR1 ENHRY and CDR2 SYGVKD. CDR3 sequence: CAISGGASGSLNTDTQYF. In DNA, the CDR3 is TGTGCCATCAGTGGGGGGGCTAGCGGGAGTCTCAACACAGATACGCAGTATTTT.

This clone was picked up a small number of times. The chain is built from TRBV18 and TRBJ2-1, with unresolved D. Germline V CDR1 and CDR2: KGHSH, LQKENI. Between the trimmed V and J ends, which lost 2 bases and 5 bases, there was a span of 10 bases. CDR3 length equals 14 residues. CDR3 sequence (DNA): TGTGCCAGCTCACCAGGGTCAGACAACAATGAGCAGTTCTTC. Its translation is CASSPGSDNNEQFF.

This chain joins TRBV15 and TRBJ2-7, with TRBD1 matching over 9 bases. V gave up 0 bases and J gave up 7 bases; unmatched junction bases: 7. This CDR3 region has 15 residues. Germline CDR1 LNHNV, CDR2 YYDKDF (reference sequence). The CDR3 spells CATSRDGRQGGEQYV. Here the CDR3 DNA reads TGTGCCACCAGCAGAGACGGGAGACAGGGGGGAGAGCAGTACGTC.

The chain employs TRBV28 and TRBJ2-6; 7 nucleotides line up with TRBD1. The CDR3 contains 19 residues. From germline, CDR1 is MDHEN and CDR2 SYDVKM. The V gene end was trimmed by 10 bases and the J gene end by 1 base; junction bases not matched to a gene: 19. DNA of the CDR3: TGTGCCACTAGGGACATACGGACAGGACGAAGTTCTGGGGCCAACGTCCTGACTTTC. Translating it yields CATRDIRTGRSSGANVLTF.

About this clone: A junction end diverges from the germline sequence, so it may reflect a read error. The same CDR3 arises from other DNA sequences in this sample as well. Written as DNA, the CDR3 is TGCGCCAGCAGGGGGCAGGGAGGAAGGTCAGAGACCCAGTACTTC. Its translation is CASRGQGGRSETQYF. This chain links TRBV6-5 with TRBJ2-5, with 8 bases matching TRBD1. This CDR3 region has 15 residues. From germline, CDR1 is MNHEY and CDR2 SVGAGI.

This clone turned up a few times. This chain links TRBV7-9 with TRBJ2-5; a weak D match, TRBD1 (6 bases). V shed 5 bases and J shed 2 bases, with 12 bases lying between them. The CDR3 loop spans 14 amino acids. Germline V lookup: CDR1 SEHNR, CDR2 FQNEAQ (reference sequence). CDR3 sequence (DNA): TGTGCCAGCAGCCGACAGGTGGCACAAGAGACCCAGTACTTC. It is translated as CASSRQVAQETQYF.

This clone was observed a single time. The gene calls are TRBV7-9 and TRBJ2-1; 12 bases align to TRBD1. The V gene's germline CDR1 is SEHNR and CDR2 FQNEAQ (reference sequence). The CDR3 has 16 amino acids. V dropped 2 bases and J dropped 6; count of bases not matched to a gene: 5. The CDR3 DNA reads as TGTGCCAGCAGCTTAAGCGGGACAGGGGGCCTCAATGAGCAGTTCTTC. Translating it yields CASSLSGTGGLNEQFF.

CDR3 amino acids: CASRGGSGGSSYEQYF. The CDR3 region has the DNA TGTGCCAGCCGGGGGGGATCGGGGGGAAGCTCCTACGAGCAGTACTTC. The chain employs TRBV28 and TRBJ2-7; 8 positions match TRBD2. The CDR3 is 16 residues long. Per germline, CDR1 MDHEN and CDR2 SYDVKM. V trimming: 8 bases; J trimming: 0 bases; junction bases outside the gene matches: 12.

This clone was found a few times. This chain uses TRBV10-1 with TRBJ2-2; 7 bases map to TRBD1. CDR1 is WNHNN, CDR2 SYGVQD, per germline (reference sequence). There are 14 residues in the CDR3. J was trimmed by 4 bases and V by 3 bases; bases with no gene match: 2. CDR3: CASSDPGGTGELFF. In DNA, the CDR3 is TGCGCCAGCAGTGACCCAGGGGGCACCGGGGAGCTGTTTTTT.

The CDR3 protein is CASRTRASQNQETQYF. The CDR3 region has the DNA TGCGCCAGCAGGACAAGGGCTAGCCAGAACCAAGAGACCCAGTACTTC. The chain has TRBV5-1 and TRBJ2-5; D is possibly TRBD2 (5 bases). This CDR3 has 16 amino acids. CDR1 is SGHRS and CDR2 is YFSETQ in the germline V gene. V dropped 5 bases and J dropped 0 bases, with 17 bases sitting between them.

The chain combines TRBV19 with TRBJ1-5; TRBD1 is a possible D gene (5 bases). CDR1 is LNHDA, CDR2 SQIVND, per germline (reference sequence). V was cut by 3 bases and J by 5 bases, with 14 bases left in between. There are 15 residues in the CDR3. The CDR3: CASSIREERDQPQHF. Written as DNA, the CDR3 is TGTGCCAGTAGTATCAGGGAGGAAAGGGATCAGCCCCAGCATTTT.

The chain is built from TRBV18 and TRBJ1-6; D is unresolved. The CDR3 length is 15 residues. The germline V and J ends were trimmed by 1 base and 5 bases, with 9 bases remaining between them. The V gene's germline CDR1 is KGHSH and CDR2 LQKENI. This chain's CDR3 is CASSPQDLNNSPLHF. For the CDR3, the DNA is TGTGCCAGCTCACCACAGGACTTGAATAATTCACCCCTCCACTTT.

This chain joins TRBV5-1 and TRBJ2-7; D unclear. The CDR3 extends over 14 amino acids. The germline V and J ends were trimmed by 8 bases and 2 bases, with 17 bases remaining between them. In germline, CDR1 is SGHRS, CDR2 YFSETQ. Written as DNA, the CDR3 is TGCGCCAGTTTACTCGACTCTAACGCCTACGAGCAGTACTTC. Translated, it gives CASLLDSNAYEQYF.

The chain uses TRBV30 and TRBJ2-3; 8 nucleotides agree with TRBD2. This CDR3 comprises 15 residues. The J segment lost 8 bases and the V segment lost 2 bases, leaving 12 bases of the junction unmatched. Looked up from germline, CDR1 is GTSNPN and CDR2 is SVGIG (reference sequence). The DNA for the CDR3 is TGTGCCTGGAGTCCCGGGGGGGGAGCGGGGGCTACGCAGTATTTT. This translates into CAWSPGGGAGATQYF. Full variable domain (missing parts from reference TRBV30 and TRBJ2-3): SQTIHQWPATLVQPVGSPLSLECTVEGTSNPNLYWYRQAAGRGLQLLFYSVGIGQISSEVPQNLSASRPQDRQFILSSKKLLLSDSGFYLCAWSPGGGAGATQYFGPGTRLTVL.

The V call is TRBV7-8, the J call TRBJ2-3, with 8 positions matching TRBD2. The ends lost 6 bases at V and 8 bases at J; junction bases unmatched: 13. The CDR3 has 15 residues. Germline CDR1 reads SGHVS; CDR2 reads FQNEAQ. The CDR3 reads CASSPAGTRRSTQYF. The CDR3 region has the DNA TGTGCCAGCAGTCCAGCCGGGACTAGGAGGAGTACGCAGTATTTT. Supplemented by reference TRBV7-8 and TRBJ2-3, the full variable domain reads GAGVSQSPRYKVAKRGQDVALRCDPISGHVSLFWYQQALGQGPEFLTYFQNEAQLDKSGLPSDRFFAERPEGSVSTLKIQRTQQEDSAVYLCASSPAGTRRSTQYFGPGTRLTVL.

This clone occurred many times. The chain combines TRBV6-1 with TRBJ2-2; 9 bases align to TRBD2. V gave up 6 bases and J gave up 3 bases; unmatched junction bases: 2. In germline, CDR1 is MNHNS, CDR2 SASEGT. The CDR3 runs 14 residues. The CDR3 coding sequence is TGTGCCAGCAGGACTAGCGGTGACACCGGGGAGCTGTTTTTT. Translating it yields CASRTSGDTGELFF.

V usage is TRBV6-4 and J usage is TRBJ2-1, with 8 bases lining up with TRBD2. This CDR3 has 14 amino acids. V shed 4 bases, J shed 5 bases, and the junction held 4 bases outside the gene matches. Germline V gives CDR1 MRHNA, CDR2 SNTAGT. CDR3 region: CASSAGGANNEQFF. The CDR3 DNA is TGTGCCAGCAGTGCCGGGGGGGCAAACAATGAGCAGTTCTTC.

This sequence joins TRBV5-8 and TRBJ2-1, with 9 bases matching TRBD2. Germline values: CDR1 SGHTS, CDR2 YDEGEE. The CDR3 sequence is 16 residues long. J lost 4 bases, V lost 3 bases, and 8 bases had no gene match. The CDR3 is CASSSLAGRGYNEQFF. CDR3 sequence (DNA): TGTGCCAGCAGCTCCCTAGCGGGACGAGGGTACAATGAGCAGTTCTTC. The full variable domain, its missing parts supplied by reference TRBV5-8 and TRBJ2-1, is EAGVTQSPTHLIKTRGQQATLRCSPISGHTSVYWYQQALGLGLQFLLWYDEGEERNRGNFPPRFSGRQFPNYSSELNVNALELEDSALYLCASSSLAGRGYNEQFFGPGTRLTVL.

By frequency in the sample, this clone is large. This chain joins TRBV19 and TRBJ1-1, with 10 bases identical to TRBD1. There are 15 residues in the CDR3. V was clipped by 2 bases and J by 8 bases; unmatched bases: 8. CDR1 and CDR2 (germline): LNHDA, SQIVND (reference sequence). Here the CDR3 DNA reads TGTGCCAGTAGTATAATCCCAGGGACAGGGGCCGAAGCTTTCTTT. Residues: CASSIIPGTGAEAFF.

The genes are TRBV7-2 and TRBJ2-2; tentatively, D is TRBD1 (5 bases). Germline CDR1 reads SGHTA; CDR2 reads FQGNSA. The CDR3 runs 15 residues. Trimming took 5 bases from V and 4 from J, leaving 14 bases between them. The CDR3 nucleotides are TGTGCCAGCAGCGCATTCCCCCAGGGCACCGGGGAGCTGTTTTTT. It is translated as CASSAFPQGTGELFF.

The V and J genes are TRBV29-1 and TRBJ2-5; 9 bases align to TRBD1. The DNA end is a closer match to TRBJ2-7, so the J assignment may be wrong. The CDR3 is made up of 14 amino acids. Germline V gene data show CDR1 as SQVTM and CDR2 as ANQGSEA. CDR3 bases: TGCAGCGTTGCGGAGGGACAGGGCCCCTACGAGCAGTACTTC. This sequence encodes CSVAEGQGPYEQYF.